This T cell receptor (beta chain) came from a study of CD8 T cells in ankylosing spondylitis (dated by TCRdb to 2016 to 2017). In terms of the full investigation: The study profiled T cell receptor beta repertoires in healthy donors and ankylosing spondylitis patients to find disease-linked TCR variants. Samples of peripheral blood were taken, and for ankylosing spondylitis patients, synovial fluid was collected as well. The full study cohort was made up of roughly 25 ankylosing spondylitis patients and 108 healthy donors. Overall results and qualifications from the work: A TCR beta motif of about 8 highly homologous amino acid variants appeared characteristic of blood from ankylosing spondylitis patients. Some motif variants were previously reported in synovial fluid and blood of reactive arthritis patients, suggesting common disease-initiation mechanisms. Significant enrichment of the disease-linked clones was reported in matched synovial fluid samples from ankylosing spondylitis patients. The disease-linked clones showed a CD8+ phenotype and occurred at relatively low frequencies in peripheral blood.

Sequencing used an Illumina HiSeq 2500. Quantitative 5'-RACE with molecular barcodes was used to prepare TCR beta libraries. The source study handled its data this way. A new computational method, built on a probabilistic model of VDJ rearrangement, was used to identify disease-linked TCR variants. The public sequencing data were trimmed at Q25 with fastp and processed into clonotypes with MiXCR by TCRdb, which kept only in-frame beta chains. Identical CDR3 proteins give one entry, which carries the most common genes and DNA. These V and J calls derive from TCRdb rather than the authors' analysis. The sample has 250,000 to 300,000 distinct CDR3 sequences on record, approximately 20% of them singletons. The top ten clonotypes cover about 8% of the sample. V and J are truncated by 3 bases and 6 bases respectively, leaving an intervening sequence of 8 bases. The CDR3 covers 11 residues, taking in both the cysteine and the phenylalanine. The sequence is cut down to CDR3 DNA, 33 bases in frame from base 1. CDR1 DFQATT and CDR2 SNEGSKA were looked up in the germline V gene (reference sequence).

This clonotype was counted many times. Its antigen remains unidentified. One base away there is no much larger clone; base qualities are not given. The material sequenced was blood, either unsorted or a sorted T cell fraction (not recorded which). The TCR sequence derives from a male donor with ankylosing spondylitis or in good health (not recorded which). Recombination joined TRBV20-1 with TRBJ1-1; the D gene identity is not certain. The sequenced DNA is TGCAGTGCTAGCGACGAGCCTGAAGCTTTCTTT. The resulting protein is CSASDEPEAFF.